One and the same sample provided the 10 T cell receptor beta chains below, sequenced in a study of cytomegalovirus exposure and HLA in healthy donors. Use of 60 Vbeta and 13 Jbeta primers characterized the PCR. Assay used: immunoSEQ multiplex PCR; TCRdb lists only in-frame clones, some missing. The sample lists about 190,000 clones, roughly 85% occurring once. Sample: PBMCs. The receptors stem from a boy aged 2 to 10 in good health and CMV-seronegative.

The rearrangement links TRBV2 to TRBJ2-5, with TRBD2 matching over 9 bases. The CDR3 covers 15 residues. Germline CDR1 reads SNHLY; CDR2 reads FYNNEI. The junction had 4 bases not matched to a gene; V was cut back by 0 bases and J by 5 bases. CDR3 in amino acids: CASSEARGGLETQYF. In nucleotides, the CDR3 is TGTGCCAGCAGTGAAGCGCGGGGGGGGCTGGAGACCCAGTACTTC.

The rearrangement links TRBV7-9 to TRBJ1-1; possible D gene TRBD1, 5 bases. The V end lost 4 bases, the J end lost 9 bases, and 15 bases lay between the germline ends. The CDR3 has 13 amino acids. Germline CDR1 is SEHNR and CDR2 is FQNEAQ (reference sequence). This chain's CDR3 is CASSSRPGGKAFF. CDR3 nucleotides: TGTGCCAGCAGCTCCCGGCCCGGGGGTAAAGCTTTCTTT.

This chain joins TRBV5-1 and TRBJ1-1; 11 bases fit TRBD1. V dropped 3 bases and J dropped 5; count of bases not matched to a gene: 12. The CDR3 runs to 17 residues. Looked up from germline, CDR1 is SGHRS and CDR2 is YFSETQ. In DNA form, the CDR3 reads TGCGCCAGCAGCTCGGGACAGGGGGGCGATGCGGGGACTGAAGCTTTCTTT. It encodes CASSSGQGGDAGTEAFF.

V gene TRBV15 combines with J gene TRBJ2-3; 7 nucleotides match TRBD2. Germline V gene lookup returns CDR1 LNHNV and CDR2 YYDKDF (reference sequence). This CDR3 spans 15 amino acids. Losses at the gene ends were 0 bases for V and 5 bases for J; bases not matched to a gene: 5. CDR3 protein: CATSRESGVGDTQYF. CDR3 bases: TGTGCCACCAGCAGAGAGAGCGGGGTAGGAGATACGCAGTATTTT.

J is TRBJ2-3 and V is TRBV11-3; TRBD1 matches at 8 bases. The CDR3 sequence is 15 residues long. Per the germline V gene, CDR1 is SGHNT and CDR2 is YENEEA. Losses at the gene ends were 5 bases for V and 5 bases for J; bases not matched to a gene: 9. The CDR3 protein is CASSLNRGKGDTQYF. The CDR3 DNA follows: TGTGCCAGCAGCCTTAACAGGGGGAAGGGAGATACGCAGTATTTT.

This clone was observed once. The chain has TRBV21-1 and TRBJ1-6; TRBD1 is taken as the D call from the table, unchecked against the DNA. TRBV21-1 is designated a pseudogene. CDR3 length equals 15 residues. The chain's CDR3 is CASSKLDSANSPLHF. CDR3 DNA sequence: TGTGCCAGCAGCAAACTCGACAGCGCGAATTCACCCCTCCACTTT.

Here the CDR3 DNA reads TGTGCCAGCAGCTTAGGTAGCGGAGCCCAGCATTTT. Translated, it gives CASSLGSGAQHF. The rearrangement links TRBV7-8 to TRBJ1-5; D ambiguous. The germline V gene encodes CDR1 SGHVS and CDR2 FQNEAQ. This CDR3 has 12 residues. The V and J ends lost 1 base and 11 bases respectively, with 9 bases between them.

There are a few counts of this clone. J is TRBJ1-2 and V is TRBV5-1; D is undetermined. This CDR3 comprises 15 residues. CDR1 and CDR2 (germline): SGHRS, YFSETQ. V was trimmed by 0 bases and J by 4 bases, leaving 13 bases between them. The CDR3 here is CASSLAGSSGYGYTF. In DNA form, the CDR3 reads TGCGCCAGCAGCTTGGCAGGAAGCTCCGGCTATGGCTACACCTTC.

This sequence joins TRBV2 and TRBJ2-7; D may be TRBD2 (5 bases). V was pared by 1 base and J by 5 bases, with 12 bases between. Germline V gene sequence: CDR1 SNHLY, CDR2 FYNNEI. The CDR3 loop spans 14 amino acids. The CDR3 here is CASSEGPGSHEQYV. In nucleotides, the CDR3 is TGTGCCAGCAGTGAAGGCCCGGGATCCCACGAGCAGTACGTC.

This clone has a handful of counts. This chain uses TRBV19 with TRBJ1-1; TRBD1 aligns across 8 bases. With 8 bases clipped from V and 4 bases from J, the junction kept 0 bases outside the gene matches. The germline V gene has CDR1 LNHDA and CDR2 SQIVND (reference sequence). The CDR3 consists of 11 residues. The CDR3 bases are TGTGCCAGTCAGGGGGCCACTGAAGCTTTCTTT. Translating it yields CASQGATEAFF.